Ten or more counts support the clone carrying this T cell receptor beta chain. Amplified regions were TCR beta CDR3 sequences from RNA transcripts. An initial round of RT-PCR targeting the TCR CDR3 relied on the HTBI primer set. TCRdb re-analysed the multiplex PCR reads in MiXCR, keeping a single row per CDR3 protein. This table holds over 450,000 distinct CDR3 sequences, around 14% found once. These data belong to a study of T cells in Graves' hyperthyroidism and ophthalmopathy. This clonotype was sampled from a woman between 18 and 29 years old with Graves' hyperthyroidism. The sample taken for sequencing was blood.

The CDR3 bases are TGTGCCAGCAGCTTTATAACTCCCTTCCTAGCCAAAAACATTCAGTACTTC. The encoded protein is CASSFITPFLAKNIQYF. The chain carries TRBV27 and TRBJ2-4; D gene ambiguous. CDR1 and CDR2 from the germline V gene are MNHEY and SMNVEV (reference sequence). The CDR3 totals 17 residues. V was clipped by 6 bases and J by 0 bases, with 18 bases between them.